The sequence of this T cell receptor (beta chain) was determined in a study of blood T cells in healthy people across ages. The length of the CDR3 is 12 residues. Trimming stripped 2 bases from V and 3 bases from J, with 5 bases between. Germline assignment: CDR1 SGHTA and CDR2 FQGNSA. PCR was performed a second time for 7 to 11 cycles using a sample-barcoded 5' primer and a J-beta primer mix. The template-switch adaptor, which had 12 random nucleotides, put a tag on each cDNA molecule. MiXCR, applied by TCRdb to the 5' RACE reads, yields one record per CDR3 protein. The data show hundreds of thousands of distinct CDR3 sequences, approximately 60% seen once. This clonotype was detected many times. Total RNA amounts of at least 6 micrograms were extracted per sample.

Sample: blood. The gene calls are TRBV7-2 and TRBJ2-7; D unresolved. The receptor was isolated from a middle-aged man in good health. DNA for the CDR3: TGTGCCAGCAGCTTAAATCTCTACGAGCAGTACTTC. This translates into CASSLNLYEQYF.